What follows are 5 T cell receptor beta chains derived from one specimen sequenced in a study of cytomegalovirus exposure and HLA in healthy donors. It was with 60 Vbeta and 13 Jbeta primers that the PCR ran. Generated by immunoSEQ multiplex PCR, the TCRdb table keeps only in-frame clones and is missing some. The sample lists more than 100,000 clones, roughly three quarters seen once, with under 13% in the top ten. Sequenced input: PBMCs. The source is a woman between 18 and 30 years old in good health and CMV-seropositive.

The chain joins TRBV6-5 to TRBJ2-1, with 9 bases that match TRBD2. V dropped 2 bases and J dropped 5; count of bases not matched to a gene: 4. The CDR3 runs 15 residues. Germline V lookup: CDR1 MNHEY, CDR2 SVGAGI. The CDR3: CASSYKSGRNNEQFF. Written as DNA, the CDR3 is TGTGCCAGCAGTTACAAGAGCGGGAGGAACAATGAGCAGTTCTTC.

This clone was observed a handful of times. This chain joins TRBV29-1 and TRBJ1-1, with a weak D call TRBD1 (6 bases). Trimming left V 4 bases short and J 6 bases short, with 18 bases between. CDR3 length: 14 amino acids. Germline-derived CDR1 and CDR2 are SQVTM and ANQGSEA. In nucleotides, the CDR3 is TGCAGCGTTGGCCTCCTCTGGGGGCTATCTGAAGCTTTCTTT. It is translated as CSVGLLWGLSEAFF.

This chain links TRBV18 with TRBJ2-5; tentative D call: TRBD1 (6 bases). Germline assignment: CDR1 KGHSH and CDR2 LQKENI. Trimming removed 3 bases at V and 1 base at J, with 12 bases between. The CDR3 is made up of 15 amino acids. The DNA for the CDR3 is TGTGCCAGCTCACCGTCACAGGGCCCCCAAGAGACCCAGTACTTC. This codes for CASSPSQGPQETQYF.

The DNA for the CDR3 is TGTGCCAGCAGGCCTTACCACCGGCGACTAGCGGGAGATACCGGGGAGCTGTTTTTT. It yields the protein CASRPYHRRLAGDTGELFF. V usage is TRBV2 and J usage is TRBJ2-2; 12 bases map to TRBD2. Germline CDR1 is SNHLY and CDR2 is FYNNEI. CDR3 length: 19 amino acids. V was clipped by 6 bases and J by 5 bases; unmatched bases: 16.

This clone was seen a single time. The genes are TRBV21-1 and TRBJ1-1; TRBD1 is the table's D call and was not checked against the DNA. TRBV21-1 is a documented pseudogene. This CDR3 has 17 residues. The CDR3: CASSKVGVGQGYTEAFF. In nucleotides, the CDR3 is TGTGCCAGCAGCAAAGTCGGCGTGGGCCAGGGATACACTGAAGCTTTCTTT.